Below, 10 T cell receptor beta chains from the same sample are listed, as sequenced in a study of post-analysis software for immune sequencing data (dated by TCRdb to 2014 to 2015). The antigens for these receptors are not known. Results and caveats for the whole study, not just this receptor: About 5 TRBV segments, including TRBV5-6, TRBV5-1 and TRBV20-1, were significantly more frequent in patients than controls.

The library was prepared using PCR. The sequencer was an Illumina HiSeq 2500. To reduce PCR and sequencing biases, unique molecular identifiers were incorporated into the TCR beta cDNA libraries. In-frame beta chains were kept once TCRdb had trimmed the public reads at Q25 with fastp and called clones with MiXCR. Here each entry gathers all rows of one CDR3 protein and keeps the most common genes and DNA. The sample table records about 820,000 distinct CDR3 sequences; approximately 53% of these occur just once. The ten biggest clones cover 4.6% of the sample. The sequenced sample consisted of blood. The receptors shown here come from a girl aged 5-17 years with multiple sclerosis.

The rearrangement links TRBV7-9 to TRBJ2-7; 11 bases line up with TRBD1. Germline V gives CDR1 SEHNR, CDR2 FQNEAQ (reference sequence). The V and J ends lost 4 bases and 4 bases, in that order; junction bases with no gene match: 6. This CDR3 has 15 residues. The CDR3 loop is CASSSRDRGEYEQYF. The CDR3 DNA reads TGTGCCAGCAGCTCCCGGGACAGGGGGGAGTACGAGCAGTACTTC.

The chain employs TRBV12-5 and TRBJ2-5, with TRBD2 identical over 8 bases. The CDR3 has 14 residues. V was clipped by 2 bases and J by 4 bases; unmatched bases: 3. Germline CDR1 and CDR2: LGHNT and FRNRAP. The CDR3 sequence: CASGLRLAGETQYF. CDR3 coding DNA: TGTGCTAGTGGTTTGAGGCTAGCGGGAGAGACCCAGTACTTC.

V and J are TRBV5-1 and TRBJ2-1; TRBD2 might be the D (5 bases). Germline-derived CDR1 and CDR2 are SGHRS and YFSETQ. CDR3 length: 19 residues. The ends were cut back, 4 bases at V and 4 bases at J, with 27 bases in the middle. The CDR3 sequence is CASSRTGSPPAREYNEQFF. The CDR3 coding sequence is TGCGCCAGCAGCCGGACGGGATCCCCGCCAGCACGAGAGTACAATGAGCAGTTCTTC.

This clonotype was counted a few times. This chain joins TRBV20-1 and TRBJ2-3; D is undetermined. The V gene lost 2 bases and the J gene lost 6 bases, with 15 bases spanning the gap. In germline, CDR1 is DFQATT, CDR2 SNEGSKA (reference sequence). The CDR3 extends over 14 amino acids. Written as DNA, the CDR3 is TGCAGTGCTAGACTTGTGAGCCTTTGGGATACGCAGTATTTT. Translating gives CSARLVSLWDTQYF.

This clonotype was detected only a few times. V and J are TRBV9 and TRBJ2-7, with 7 bases fitting TRBD2. Germline V gene lookup returns CDR1 SGDLS and CDR2 YYNGEE. V gave up 0 bases and J gave up 4 bases; unmatched junction bases: 4. The CDR3 totals 14 residues. CDR3 coding DNA: TGTGCCAGCAGCGTAGTGGGGACTACTTACGAGCAGTACTTC. Its translation is CASSVVGTTYEQYF. The whole variable domain, filled in from reference TRBV9 and TRBJ2-7, reads DSGVTQTPKHLITATGQRVTLRCSPRSGDLSVYWYQQSLDQGLQFLIQYYNGEERAKGNILERFSAQQFPDLHSELNLSSLELGDSALYFCASSVVGTTYEQYFGPGTRLTVT.

This chain links TRBV7-3 with TRBJ2-5; 14 bases line up with TRBD2. The CDR3 is 17 residues long. J was trimmed by 11 bases and V by 5 bases; bases with no gene match: 16. Germline CDR1 is SGHTA and CDR2 is FQGTGA. The CDR3 bases are TGTGCCAGCAGCCCCCGACTAGCGGGAGGGAACCGCAATGAGCAGTACTTC. Its protein is CASSPRLAGGNRNEQYF.

This clonotype appeared a single time. This sequence joins TRBV12-3 or TRBV12-4 and TRBJ2-1; D is perhaps TRBD2 (6 bases). Trimming took 5 bases from V and 1 from J, leaving 18 bases between them. The CDR3 covers 17 residues. CDR3 nucleotide sequence: TGTGCCAGCAGTCCTGGGTTGCTAGCGACTTCCTACAATGAGCAGTTCTTC. Amino acid sequence: CASSPGLLATSYNEQFF.

J is TRBJ1-1 and V is TRBV19; D remains unclear. Trimming removed 5 bases at V and 2 bases at J, with 6 bases between. Germline V gene lookup returns CDR1 LNHDA and CDR2 SQIVND (reference sequence). The CDR3 is made up of 12 amino acids. The chain's CDR3 is CASSGGNTEAFF. Written as DNA, the CDR3 is TGTGCCAGTAGTGGCGGTAACACTGAAGCTTTCTTT.

V usage is TRBV20-1 and J usage is TRBJ2-3; D is undetermined. CDR3 size: 11 residues. The germline CDR1 and CDR2 sequences are DFQATT and SNEGSKA (reference sequence). Trimming took 7 bases from V and 10 from J, leaving 15 bases between them. The CDR3 nucleotides read TGCAGTGTTGTCGAACTAAGCCCGCAGTATTTT. It encodes CSVVELSPQYF.

This clonotype was seen a handful of times. The rearrangement links TRBV7-6 to TRBJ2-4; perhaps TRBD2 as D (7 bases). The DNA matches TRBJ2-7 better at its end, which makes the J call doubtful. The CDR3 has 15 amino acids. Germline CDR1 and CDR2: SGHVS and FNYEAQ. In DNA form, the CDR3 reads TGTGCCAGCAGCTCATTCCGGGGGGCTGGCTACGAGCAGTACTTC. Amino acids: CASSSFRGAGYEQYF.